The 21 T cell receptor beta chains given below trace back to one sample, sequenced in a study of precursors of human CD4 cytotoxic T cells. Via MiXCR, TCRdb re-called the reads, giving one row per CDR3 protein. The sample carries 600 to 800 distinct CDR3 sequences, roughly a sixth recorded once. Bulk UMI-based sequencing covered sorted CD4+ central memory, effector memory, IL-7R-high and IL-7R-negative TEMRA subsets. The specimen was memory CD4+ T cells from blood (PBMCs). Every receptor here comes from a human donor in good health.

A few counts support this clonotype. The rearrangement uses TRBV15 and TRBJ2-1, with D unresolved. CDR1 is LNHNV and CDR2 is YYDKDF in the germline V gene (reference sequence). The germline V and J ends were trimmed by 1 base and 2 bases, with 6 bases remaining between them. The CDR3 runs to 14 residues. The DNA of the CDR3 is TGTGCCACCAGCAGAGTCGGAGCCTACAATGAGCAGTTCTTC. Residues: CATSRVGAYNEQFF.

The J gene is TRBJ2-1, the V gene TRBV15; 13 positions match TRBD2. The trim removed 1 base at V and 0 bases at J, leaving 3 bases unmatched. The CDR3 is made up of 18 amino acids. The germline V gene has CDR1 LNHNV and CDR2 YYDKDF (reference sequence). The CDR3: CATSRGLAGGSSYNEQFF. For the CDR3, the DNA is TGTGCCACCAGCAGAGGACTAGCGGGAGGAAGCTCCTACAATGAGCAGTTCTTC.

In its sample, this clonotype ranks as large (0.1 to 1%). The chain recombines TRBV9 with TRBJ1-2; D call uncertain. In germline, CDR1 is SGDLS, CDR2 YYNGEE. V was clipped by 4 bases and J by 0 bases, with 10 bases between them. CDR3 length equals 14 residues. CDR3: CASSLGGSNYGYTF. The CDR3 DNA reads TGTGCCAGCAGCCTGGGCGGTTCTAACTATGGCTACACCTTC. The whole variable domain, remainder taken from reference TRBV9 and TRBJ1-2, is DSGVTQTPKHLITATGQRVTLRCSPRSGDLSVYWYQQSLDQGLQFLIQYYNGEERAKGNILERFSAQQFPDLHSELNLSSLELGDSALYFCASSLGGSNYGYTFGSGTRLTVV.

This clonotype is classed as large. The chain uses TRBV5-1 and TRBJ2-3; no definite D call. Per germline, CDR1 SGHRS and CDR2 YFSETQ. The CDR3 sequence is 11 residues long. Deletions cut 4 bases from V and 2 bases from J, with 2 bases between. The CDR3 nucleotides read TGCGCCAGCAGCCTCACAGATACGCAGTATTTT. It specifies CASSLTDTQYF.

In nucleotides, the CDR3 is TGCAGTGCTATCACCAGAGGACAGGGGTACACAGATACGCAGTATTTT. Translated: CSAITRGQGYTDTQYF. J is TRBJ2-3 and V is TRBV20-1; 9 bases match TRBD1. The CDR3 is 16 amino acids. Germline values: CDR1 DFQATT, CDR2 SNEGSKA (reference sequence). Trimming at V came to 4 bases and at J to 2 bases, leaving 10 bases not matched to a gene.

This clonotype is large within its sample. The chain employs TRBV7-3 and TRBJ2-3; the match to TRBD1 covers 7 bases. The V segment lost 4 bases and the J segment 2 bases; nucleotides outside the gene matches: 3. The CDR3 loop spans 14 amino acids. The germline CDR1 and CDR2 sequences are SGHTA and FQGTGA. CDR3 in DNA: TGTGCCAGCAGCTCGACAGGGACCACAGATACGCAGTATTTT. Residues: CASSSTGTTDTQYF.

This clonotype is medium-sized in the sample. This sequence joins TRBV29-1 and TRBJ2-3; D might be TRBD2 (6 bases). The V end lost 3 bases, the J end lost 4 bases, and 20 bases lay between the germline ends. This CDR3 has 16 residues. The V gene's germline CDR1 is SQVTM and CDR2 ANQGSEA. As DNA, the CDR3 is TGCAGCGTTGAGACCCCGGGACTTGGTCTTCCAGATACGCAGTATTTT. Translating gives CSVETPGLGLPDTQYF.

By sample fraction, this clonotype is large (0.1 to 1%). The chain employs TRBV29-1 and TRBJ1-2; TRBD1 matches at 10 bases. The junction had 5 bases not matched to a gene; V was cut back by 6 bases and J by 7 bases. The CDR3 runs 12 residues. Germline loops: CDR1 SQVTM, CDR2 ANQGSEA. Here the CDR3 reads CSVGTGESGYTF. In DNA, the CDR3 is TGCAGCGTGGGGACAGGGGAATCTGGCTACACCTTC.

On this clonotype: A much larger clone lies one base from this, so it may be a read error. V usage is TRBV29-1 and J usage is TRBJ2-1; D may be TRBD2 (5 bases). Between the trimmed V and J ends, which lost 4 bases and 4 bases, there was a span of 8 bases. The CDR3 consists of 12 residues. Germline V gene lookup returns CDR1 SQVTM and CDR2 ANQGSEA. The DNA of the CDR3 is TGCAGCGTTGTCTTAGCGTACAATGAGCAGTTCTTC. Amino acid sequence: CSVVLAYNEQFF.

This clonotype rates as medium-sized. The chain joins TRBV4-1 to TRBJ1-5; possibly TRBD1 for D (6 bases). Between the trimmed V and J ends, which lost 1 base and 1 base, there was a span of 26 bases. This CDR3 comprises 21 residues. Germline-derived CDR1 and CDR2 are MGHRA and YSYEKL. CDR3 sequence: CASSQVNPSGGTYRSNQPQHF. The CDR3 nucleotides read TGCGCCAGCAGCCAAGTCAACCCCTCGGGGGGCACTTATAGAAGCAATCAGCCCCAGCATTTT.

In this sample, this clonotype turned up once. Since a much larger clone is just one base distant, this may be a read error. This chain uses TRBV5-1 with TRBJ1-2; D is unresolved. From germline, CDR1 is SGHRS and CDR2 YFSETQ. V lost 7 bases and J 2 bases, leaving 9 bases between the germline ends. The CDR3 is 12 amino acids. The CDR3 loop reads CASWESNYGYTF. CDR3 DNA sequence: TGCGCCAGCTGGGAGTCCAACTATGGCTACACCTTC.

In this sample, this clonotype is medium-sized. The chain combines TRBV7-8 with TRBJ2-2; no reliable D call. Between the trimmed V and J ends, which lost 5 bases and 6 bases, there was a span of 13 bases. CDR1 is SGHVS, CDR2 FQNEAQ, per germline. The CDR3 has 14 amino acids. The CDR3 coding sequence is TGTGCCAGCAGCCCACGGGTCGCGTCCGGGGAGCTGTTTTTT. Protein sequence: CASSPRVASGELFF.

The genes are TRBV12-3 or TRBV12-4 and TRBJ2-3; D possibly uses TRBD1 or TRBD2 (5 bases each). With 1 base removed from V and 9 bases from J, the gap between germline ends came to 11 bases. The CDR3 totals 13 residues. The CDR3 DNA reads TGTGCCAGCAGTTTAGTGGGGGATAGGACGCAGTATTTT. This encodes CASSLVGDRTQYF.

Concerning this clonotype itself: It may be a read error: a sequence one base away is much more abundant. This chain uses TRBV6-6 with TRBJ1-5; no clear D gene. The germline V gene has CDR1 MNHNY and CDR2 SVGAGI (reference sequence). V was cut by 4 bases and J by 5 bases, with 9 bases left in between. CDR3 length: 13 amino acids. The CDR3 DNA follows: TGTGCCAGCAGTTCGACCGGTGATCAGCCCCAGCATTTT. This translates into CASSSTGDQPQHF.

This clonotype turned up a few times. With a much larger clone just one base away, this may be a read error. The CDR3 coding sequence is TGTGCCATCAGTACCCAGGGTTTAAACATTCAGTACTTC. It is translated as CAISTQGLNIQYF. This chain joins TRBV28 and TRBJ2-4, with a possible D match to TRBD1 (5 bases). The germline gives CDR1 MDHEN, CDR2 SYDVKM. The CDR3 sequence is 13 residues long.

J is TRBJ1-5 and V is TRBV28, with a tentative D call TRBD1 (5 bases). The germline gives CDR1 MDHEN, CDR2 SYDVKM. The CDR3 has 13 residues. V was pared by 7 bases and J by 0 bases, with 7 bases between. CDR3 sequence reads: CASNRNSNQPQHF. The CDR3 DNA follows: TGTGCCAGCAACAGGAATAGCAATCAGCCCCAGCATTTT.

By sample fraction, this clonotype is medium-sized. The chain has TRBV29-1 and TRBJ2-1, with D perhaps matching TRBD2 (5 bases). V was clipped by 6 bases and J by 0 bases, with 12 bases between them. This CDR3 comprises 14 residues. Germline V CDR1 and CDR2: SQVTM, ANQGSEA. The CDR3 is CSVGEVSSYNEQFF. The CDR3 nucleotides read TGCAGCGTGGGAGAGGTAAGCTCCTACAATGAGCAGTTCTTC.

This clonotype is labeled as large. The chain uses TRBV3-1 and TRBJ1-2; D is unclear. The CDR3 contains 11 residues. Germline lookup yields CDR1 LGHDT and CDR2 YNNKEL (reference sequence). Trimming left V 3 bases short and J 8 bases short, with 7 bases between. The CDR3 nucleotides read TGTGCCAGCAGCCAGTCTGGGGGCTACACCTTC. It specifies CASSQSGGYTF.

This clonotype is large within its sample. The chain has TRBV12-3 or TRBV12-4 and TRBJ2-5, with a weak D call TRBD2 (6 bases). The CDR3 loop spans 13 amino acids. V shed 5 bases and J shed 5 bases, with 12 bases lying between them. The CDR3 coding sequence is TGTGCCAGCAGTCTTCTAGCGCGGGAGACCCAGTACTTC. Translated, it gives CASSLLARETQYF.

This clonotype is large in the sample. The V and J genes are TRBV7-2 and TRBJ1-1, with D hard to call. The CDR3 runs to 13 residues. Trimming took off 2 bases at V and 4 bases at J, with 8 bases between the two ends. Germline V gene data show CDR1 as SGHTA and CDR2 as FQGNSA. The DNA for the CDR3 is TGTGCCAGCAGCTTAACGGGAGGCACTGAAGCTTTCTTT. Its translation: CASSLTGGTEAFF.

This clonotype is categorized as large. The rearrangement uses TRBV5-1 and TRBJ1-1; the D gene is possibly TRBD1 (6 bases). The CDR3 length is 13 residues. Germline V gene lookup returns CDR1 SGHRS and CDR2 YFSETQ. Trimming removed 4 bases from V and 1 base from J, with 8 bases in between. The CDR3 DNA reads TGCGCCAGCAGCGAACAGGGGAACACTGAAGCTTTCTTT. This codes for CASSEQGNTEAFF.